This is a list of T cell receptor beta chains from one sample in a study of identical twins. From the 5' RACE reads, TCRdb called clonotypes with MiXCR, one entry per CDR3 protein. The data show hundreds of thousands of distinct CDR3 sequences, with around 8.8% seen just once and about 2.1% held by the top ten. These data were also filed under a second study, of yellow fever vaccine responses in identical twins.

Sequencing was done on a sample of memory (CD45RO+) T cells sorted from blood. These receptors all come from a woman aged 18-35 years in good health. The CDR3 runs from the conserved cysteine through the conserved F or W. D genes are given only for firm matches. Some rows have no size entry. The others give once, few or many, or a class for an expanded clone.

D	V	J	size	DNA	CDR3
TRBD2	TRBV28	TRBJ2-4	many	TGTGCCAGCAGTTTACGGGGGGTAGCCAAAAACATTCAGTACTTC	CASSLRGVAKNIQYF
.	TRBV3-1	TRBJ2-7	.	TGTGCCAGCAGCCAACCTCTAGCGACCACTAACGAGCAGTACTTC	CASSQPLATTNEQYF
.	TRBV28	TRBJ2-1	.	TGTGCCAGCAGTTTATTGAGAACTTACAATGAGCAGTTCTTC	CASSLLRTYNEQFF
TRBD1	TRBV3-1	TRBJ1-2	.	TGTGCCAGCAGCCCCGCGGGACAGGGAAGCGGCTACACCTTC	CASSPAGQGSGYTF
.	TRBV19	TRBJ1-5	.	TGTGCCAGTAGTATGGGTCTCCCCGGCGATCAGCCCCAGCATTTT	CASSMGLPGDQPQHF
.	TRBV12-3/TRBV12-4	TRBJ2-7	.	TGTGCCCGCAGTTTAGTGGGACACCAATACGAGCAGTACTTC	CARSLVGHQYEQYF
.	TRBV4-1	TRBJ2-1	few	TGCGCCAGCGCCGGGGCAGGGCCCTACAATGAGCAGTTCTTC	CASAGAGPYNEQFF
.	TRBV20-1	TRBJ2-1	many	TGCAGTGCTGAACGGGGGCTAAACAATGAGCAGTTCTTC	CSAERGLNNEQFF
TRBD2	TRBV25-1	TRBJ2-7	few	TGTGCCAGCAGTGGGACTAGCCCGCTTACCTACGAGCAGTACTTC	CASSGTSPLTYEQYF
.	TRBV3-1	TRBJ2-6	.	TGTGCCACCAGCAAAGAGGACCCTGGGGCCAACGTCCTGACTTTC	CATSKEDPGANVLTF
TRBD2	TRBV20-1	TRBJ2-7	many	TGCAGTGCTAGTCGCGGGGGCTCCTACGAGCAGTACTTC	CSASRGGSYEQYF
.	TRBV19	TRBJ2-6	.	TGTGCCAGTAGAACAACTCACTCTGGGGCCAACGTCCTGACTTTC	CASRTTHSGANVLTF
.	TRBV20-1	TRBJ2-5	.	TGCAGTGTTATTGGGGGACACAGCCAAGAGACCCAGTACTTC	CSVIGGHSQETQYF
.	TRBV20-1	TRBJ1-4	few	TGCAGTGCTAGAGACCCAGGGCTACTAGGGGGACAAACTAATGAAAAACTGTTTTTT	CSARDPGLLGGQTNEKLFF
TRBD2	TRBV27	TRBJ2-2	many	TGTGCCAGCAGTCCGACCCCCTTTGCGGGAGGTCCTGGAGGCACCGGGGAGCTGTTTTTT	CASSPTPFAGGPGGTGELFF
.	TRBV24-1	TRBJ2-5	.	TGTGCCACCAGTGATTTGGGGGGGGAGACCCAGTACTTC	CATSDLGGETQYF
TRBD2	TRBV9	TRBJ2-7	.	TGTGCCAGCAGCCCAATAGCGGGAGGGCGAGGGGAGCAGTACTTC	CASSPIAGGRGEQYF
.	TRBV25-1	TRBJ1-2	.	TGTGCCAGCAGTGATAGATTTGTAGGCGGCTACACCTTC	CASSDRFVGGYTF
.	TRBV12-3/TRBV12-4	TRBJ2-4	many	TGTGCCAGCAGTACCAAACCGGGCGGAAACATTCAGTACTTC	CASSTKPGGNIQYF
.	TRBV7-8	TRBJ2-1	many	TGTGCCAGCAGCTTAACCTCTTCGTATAATGAGCAGTTCTTC	CASSLTSSYNEQFF
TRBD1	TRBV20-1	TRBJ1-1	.	TGCAGTGCTACAGCTACAGGGGAAGGGAACACTGAAGCTTTCTTT	CSATATGEGNTEAFF
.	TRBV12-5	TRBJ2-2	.	TGTGCTAGTGGTTTGGGACAGGCCATAGCCGGGGAGCTGTTTTTT	CASGLGQAIAGELFF
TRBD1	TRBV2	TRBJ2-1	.	TGTGCCTGCTGTTCCACAACAGGGGGCCCGAGCTCCTACAATGAGCAGTTCTTC	CACCSTTGGPSSYNEQFF
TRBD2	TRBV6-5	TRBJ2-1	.	TGTGCCAGCAGTTACACTAGCGGGTCCTACAATGAGCAGTTCTTC	CASSYTSGSYNEQFF
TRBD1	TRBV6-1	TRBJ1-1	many	TGTGCCAGCACCCTGACAGGGGGTGACACTGAAGCTTTCTTT	CASTLTGGDTEAFF
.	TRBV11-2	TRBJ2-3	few	TGTGCCAGCAGCTTAGATGCGGGCTTTAACACAGATACGCAGTATTTT	CASSLDAGFNTDTQYF
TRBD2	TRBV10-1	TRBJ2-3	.	TGCGCCAGCAGTGCCCTAGCGGGTAGCACAGATACGCAGTATTTT	CASSALAGSTDTQYF
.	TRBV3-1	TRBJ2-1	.	TGTGCCAGCAGCCAAGGTTTGGTCAATGAGCAGTTCTTC	CASSQGLVNEQFF
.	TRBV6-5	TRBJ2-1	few	TGTGCCAGCAGTTACTCTGGGGCCCCTTACAATGAGCAGTTCTTC	CASSYSGAPYNEQFF
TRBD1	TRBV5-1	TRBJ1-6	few	TGCGCCAGCAGCTCGTCGACAGGGTCAGGGGCCCTCCACTTT	CASSSSTGSGALHF
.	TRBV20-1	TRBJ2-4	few	TGCAGTGCTAGAGCCGACAGTGACATTCAGTACTTC	CSARADSDIQYF
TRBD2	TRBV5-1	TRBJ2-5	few	TGCGCCAGCAGCAACCTGACTAGCGGGAGAGAAGGGAAGACCCAGTACTTC	CASSNLTSGREGKTQYF
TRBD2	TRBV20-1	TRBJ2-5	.	TGCAGTGCCCCAACTAGCGGGACGGAGACCCAGTACTTC	CSAPTSGTETQYF
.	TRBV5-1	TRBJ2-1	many	TGCGCCAGCAGCTTGGCCCCGACGGATGAGCAGTTCTTC	CASSLAPTDEQFF
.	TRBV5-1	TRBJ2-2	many	TGCGCCAGCAGCTTGGTGCCGGGAAACACCGGGGAGCTGTTTTTT	CASSLVPGNTGELFF
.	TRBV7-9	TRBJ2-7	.	TGTGCCAGCATTCCTGACACGGCAGGGAGGTTAAACGAGCAGTACTTC	CASIPDTAGRLNEQYF
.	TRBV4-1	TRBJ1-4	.	TGCGCCAGCAGCCAAGAATTGGGTCGCCTTGCTAATGAAAAACTGTTTTTT	CASSQELGRLANEKLFF
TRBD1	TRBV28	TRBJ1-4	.	TGTGCCAGCAGTGCACAAAGGGGGCACGGTGAAAAACTGTTTTTT	CASSAQRGHGEKLFF
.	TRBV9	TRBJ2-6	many	TGTGCCAGCGGCACTAAGACAGCTGGGGCCAACGTCCTGACTTTC	CASGTKTAGANVLTF
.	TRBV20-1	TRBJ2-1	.	TGCAGTGCTATATACGGGACTGCCTACAATGAGCAGTTCTTC	CSAIYGTAYNEQFF
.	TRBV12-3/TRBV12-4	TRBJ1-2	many	TGTGCCAGCAGTTTAGGGGACCGACTCCCCTTTACCTTC	CASSLGDRLPFTF
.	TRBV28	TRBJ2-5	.	TGTGCCAGCAGTTTGGCTACAGGGATAGGAGAGACCCAGTACTTC	CASSLATGIGETQYF